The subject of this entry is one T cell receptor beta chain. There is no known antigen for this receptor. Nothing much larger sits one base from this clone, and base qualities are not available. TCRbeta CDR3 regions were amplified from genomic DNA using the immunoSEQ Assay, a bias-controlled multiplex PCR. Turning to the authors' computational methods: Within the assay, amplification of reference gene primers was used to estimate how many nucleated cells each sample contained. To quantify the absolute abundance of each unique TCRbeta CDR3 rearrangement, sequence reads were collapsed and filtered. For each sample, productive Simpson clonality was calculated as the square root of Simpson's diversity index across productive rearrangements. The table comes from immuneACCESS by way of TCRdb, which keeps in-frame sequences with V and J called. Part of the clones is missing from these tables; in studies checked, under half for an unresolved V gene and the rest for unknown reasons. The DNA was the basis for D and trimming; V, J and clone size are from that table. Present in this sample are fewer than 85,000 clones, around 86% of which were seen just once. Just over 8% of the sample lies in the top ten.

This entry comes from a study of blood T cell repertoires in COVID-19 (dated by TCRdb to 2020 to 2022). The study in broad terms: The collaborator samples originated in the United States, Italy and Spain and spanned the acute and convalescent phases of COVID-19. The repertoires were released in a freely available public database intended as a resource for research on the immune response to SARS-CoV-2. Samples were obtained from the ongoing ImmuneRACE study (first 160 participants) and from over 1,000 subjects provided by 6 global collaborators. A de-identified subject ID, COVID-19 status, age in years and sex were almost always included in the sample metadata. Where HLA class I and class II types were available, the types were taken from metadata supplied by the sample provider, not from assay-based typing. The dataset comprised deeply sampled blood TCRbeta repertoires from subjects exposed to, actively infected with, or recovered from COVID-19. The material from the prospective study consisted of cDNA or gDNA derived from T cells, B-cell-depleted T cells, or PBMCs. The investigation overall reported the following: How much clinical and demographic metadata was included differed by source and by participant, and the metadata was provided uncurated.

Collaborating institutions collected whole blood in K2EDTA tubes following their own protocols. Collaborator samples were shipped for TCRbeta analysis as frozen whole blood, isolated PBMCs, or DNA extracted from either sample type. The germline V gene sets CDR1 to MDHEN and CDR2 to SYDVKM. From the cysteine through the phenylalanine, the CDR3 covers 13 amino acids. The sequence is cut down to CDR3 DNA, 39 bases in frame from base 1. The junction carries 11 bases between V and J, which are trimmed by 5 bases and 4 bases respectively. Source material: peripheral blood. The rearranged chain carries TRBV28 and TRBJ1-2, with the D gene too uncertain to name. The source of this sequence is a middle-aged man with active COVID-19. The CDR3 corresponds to CASSPSGIYGYTF. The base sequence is TGTGCCAGCAGTCCATCCGGGATCTATGGCTACACCTTC.